These T cell receptor beta chains were read from a single sample in a study of Graves' ophthalmopathy and Graves' hyperthyroidism. One entry per CDR3 protein, called by TCRdb with MiXCR from the multiplex PCR reads. The sample has about 500,000 distinct CDR3 sequences; about 15% are singletons. The material sequenced was blood. The source is a woman aged 30 to 39 with Graves' ophthalmopathy. The CDR3 runs from the conserved cysteine through the conserved F or W. The order of the fields is D gene, J gene, clone size, V gene, CDR3 DNA, CDR3 protein. A D gene is named only where the DNA matches it firmly. Size is stated for part of the rows, as once, few or many counts, or as a class when the clone is expanded.

TRBD1 TRBJ1-2 many TRBV28 TGTGCCAGCAGTTCCAACCAAGGGACAGACCGGAACTATGGCTACACCTTC CASSSNQGTDRNYGYTF
- TRBJ1-1 many TRBV7-8 TGTGCCAGCAGCCGGAGGCACACTGAAGCTTTCTTT CASSRRHTEAFF
- TRBJ2-2 many TRBV24-1 TGTGCCACCAGTTCAGACACCGGGGAGCTGTTTTTT CATSSDTGELFF
TRBD1 TRBJ2-2 many TRBV20-1 TGCAGTGCTAGTGGCAGGGGGCGCGGCGGGGAGCTGTTTTTT CSASGRGRGGELFF
TRBD1 TRBJ2-7 few TRBV13 TGTGCCAGCAGCGGGCGGACAGGGGGCCACTACGAGCAGTACTTC CASSGRTGGHYEQYF
TRBD1 TRBJ1-2 many TRBV6-1 TGTGCCGGCAGTCCCGGACAGGTTGGCTACACCTTC CAGSPGQVGYTF
- TRBJ1-2 many TRBV5-1 TGCGCCAGCAGCCAGTTGAACTATGGCTACACCTTC CASSQLNYGYTF
TRBD1 TRBJ2-7 many TRBV28 TGTGCCAGCAGACGCCGGGACAGGAAACCCTCCTACGAGCAGTACTTC CASRRRDRKPSYEQYF
- TRBJ1-1 many TRBV5-1 TGCGCCAGCAGCTTGGACCATGGGTTCGCTGAAGCTTTCTTT CASSLDHGFAEAFF
- TRBJ1-1 many TRBV29-1 TGCAGCGTAGCTATGGAGGGGAGCACTGAAGCTTTCTTT CSVAMEGSTEAFF
- TRBJ1-6 many TRBV3-1 TGTGCCAGCAGCCCCTATGAGAAGGCACCCCTCCACTTT CASSPYEKAPLHF
- TRBJ2-7 many TRBV10-3 TGTGCCATCAGTGCCCAAGGGGGTCCCTCCTACGAGCAGTACTTC CAISAQGGPSYEQYF
- TRBJ1-2 many TRBV11-2 TGTGCCAGCAGCTTAGATTATAGGGCCAACTATGGCTACACCTTC CASSLDYRANYGYTF
TRBD1 TRBJ1-1 many TRBV19 TGTGCCAGTAGACAGGGGACGGGAACTGAAGCTTTCTTT CASRQGTGTEAFF
- TRBJ2-7 many TRBV27 TGTGCCAGCAGCGAGGGGGTTGAGCAGTACTTC CASSEGVEQYF
TRBD1 TRBJ1-2 - TRBV13 TGTGCCAGCAGCTTCCCCGGACAGGGTCGCGGCTACACCTTC CASSFPGQGRGYTF
TRBD1 TRBJ1-1 - TRBV12-3/TRBV12-4 TGTGCCAGCACCCGAGGAGCGACAGGGACTTTCTTT CASTRGATGTFF
- TRBJ2-7 many TRBV15 TGTGCCACCAGCAGAGGCCCACCCGGGCGTACGGCCGAGCAGTACTTC CATSRGPPGRTAEQYF
TRBD1 TRBJ2-2 - TRBV28 TGTGCCAGCAGTTCGGACAGGGGGGCGCCCGGGGAGCTGTTTTTT CASSSDRGAPGELFF
- TRBJ2-5 many TRBV12-3/TRBV12-4 TGTGCCAGCAGGAATAAGGGGGAGACCCAGTACTTC CASRNKGETQYF
- TRBJ2-4 many TRBV12-3/TRBV12-4 TGTGCCAGCACCTACGGCCCGGTGGGCATTCAGTACTTC CASTYGPVGIQYF
- TRBJ1-5 few TRBV2 TGTGCCAGCAGCCCACCCCTCGACGGTGTGCCCCAGCATTTT CASSPPLDGVPQHF
- TRBJ1-3 many TRBV29-1 TGCAGCGTTGAAGAGTGGTTTTGGTCTGGAAACACCATATATTTT CSVEEWFWSGNTIYF
TRBD1 TRBJ2-5 many TRBV12-3/TRBV12-4 TGTGCCAGCAGTCCCGACAGGGTAGAGACCCAGTACTTC CASSPDRVETQYF
- TRBJ1-6 - TRBV6-1 TGTGCCAGCAGTGAAGGGACATCGTATAATTCACCCCTCCACTTT CASSEGTSYNSPLHF
- TRBJ1-2 many TRBV10-3 TGTGCCATCAGTGAGAAGGGTCAGGGAAACTATGGCTACACCTTC CAISEKGQGNYGYTF
- TRBJ1-2 many TRBV20-1 TGCAGTGCTATTTCGATAGCTAACTATGGCTACACCTTC CSAISIANYGYTF
TRBD2 TRBJ2-7 - TRBV5-1 TGCGCCAGCAGCTGGGCTAGCGGGGGGGACTCCTACGAGCAGTACTTC CASSWASGGDSYEQYF
- TRBJ2-7 few TRBV5-1 TGCGCCAGCAGCTGGGACTGGATCTCCTACGAGCAGTACTTC CASSWDWISYEQYF
- TRBJ1-1 many TRBV15 TGTGCCACCAGCAGAGATCCTAGGGAACCCTGGGATGAAGCTTTCTTT CATSRDPREPWDEAFF
- TRBJ1-2 many TRBV27 TGTGCCAGCAGTTTTAGTCGAGAAAGGAACTATGGCTACACCTTC CASSFSRERNYGYTF
- TRBJ2-7 - TRBV3-1 TGTGCCAGCAGCCTGTTGGCACGAAACGAGCAGTACTTC CASSLLARNEQYF